This T cell receptor beta chain was identified during a study of T cell repertoires in cytomegalovirus infection. The V gene's germline CDR1 is DFQATT and CDR2 SNEGSKA (reference sequence). The CDR3 is 15 residues long. Trimming removed 3 bases from V and 5 bases from J; junction bases left unmatched: 9. As for this clonotype: Antigen specificity is unknown.

TCRdb itself ran the reads through MiXCR, one entry per CDR3 protein. The table lists approximately 340,000 distinct CDR3 sequences, 25% to 30% of them singletons. Sequenced material: cultured PBMCs, taken from culture after CMV antigen stimulation. This chain uses TRBV20-1 with TRBJ2-3; TRBD2 aligns across 9 bases. This clonotype was obtained from a human donor in good health (CMV status not recorded). Some clones in this sample may be carry-over from other donors' samples. Written as DNA, the CDR3 is TGCAGTGCTAGGGGCGGGAGGGCCGATGTAGATACGCAGTATTTT. Protein product: CSARGGRADVDTQYF.